This T cell receptor (beta chain) was sequenced in a study of blood T cell repertoires in COVID-19. Across the whole study: The samples span acute and convalescent COVID-19 from the United States, Italy and Spain.

In the original workflow: Reference gene primer amplification in the assay estimated nucleated cell counts. Assay used: immunoSEQ multiplex PCR; TCRdb lists only in-frame clones, some missing. D and trimming come from the DNA, and the V and J calls and clone size come from that table. Among about 100,000 clones listed, roughly 80% were seen once. The CDR3 is made up of 11 amino acids. Looked up from germline, CDR1 is MGHRA and CDR2 is YSYEKL. V was shortened by 3 bases and J by 7 bases, with 3 bases between the two germline ends. The V and J genes are TRBV4-1 and TRBJ2-2; D gene unclear. The sequencing sample was made of peripheral blood. The clonotype was recovered from a man between 65 and 85 years old with active or convalescent COVID-19. CDR3 DNA: TGCGCCAGCAGCCACGGCGGGGAGCTGTTTTTT. Amino acids: CASSHGGELFF.